These T cell receptor beta chains were read from a single sample in a study of T cell repertoires in cytomegalovirus infection. MiXCR, run by TCRdb on the reads, gives a single entry per CDR3 protein. The table lists around 170,000 distinct CDR3 sequences, approximately 15% of them singletons, with roughly a quarter in the top ten. Sample: PBMCs. The origin of the receptors is a human donor in good health (CMV status not recorded). Some clones in this sample may be carry-over from other donors' samples. Each CDR3 is given with its conserved first and last residue. Each record gives: V gene, J gene, CDR3 protein.

TRBV28	TRBJ2-5	CASSGQGLAVPLGTQYF
TRBV2	TRBJ1-1	CASTPDLGAFF
TRBV6-2/TRBV6-3	TRBJ2-1	CASSYSRRNEQFF
TRBV10-3	TRBJ2-5	CAISATGSPETQYF
TRBV29-1	TRBJ2-7	CSVVERASGRGQYF
TRBV19	TRBJ2-1	CASSIGVNEQFF
TRBV28	TRBJ2-2	CASYGFGELFF
TRBV12-3/TRBV12-4	TRBJ1-5	CASTDFSNQPQHF
TRBV7-2	TRBJ2-5	CASSLSGSGEGTQYF
TRBV20-1	TRBJ1-5	CSASGTGNQPQHF
TRBV28	TRBJ2-7	CASSTRAGGQVYEQYF
TRBV29-1	TRBJ2-3	CSVSYDSTDTQYF
TRBV28	TRBJ1-2	CASSVPSWAYGYTF
TRBV7-9	TRBJ2-7	CASSEVDRKNSYEQYF
TRBV7-2	TRBJ2-1	CASSFRVGPIEQVF
TRBV20-1	TRBJ2-7	CSAPTGTGAYEQYF
TRBV6-2/TRBV6-3	TRBJ2-7	CASSPGPREQYF
TRBV11-2	TRBJ1-3	CASSLSEGTIYF
TRBV12-3/TRBV12-4	TRBJ2-2	CATRRGTLRDTGELFF
TRBV7-3	TRBJ2-1	CASSLMGGVGNEQFF
TRBV5-1	TRBJ2-5	CASSLRQKVTYQETQYF
TRBV11-2	TRBJ1-5	CASSLGSGRVNQPQHF
TRBV6-1	TRBJ2-2	CASRPGKHGGELFF
TRBV5-4	TRBJ2-1	CASSSGPLRGEQFF
TRBV6-2/TRBV6-3	TRBJ2-7	CASSPGTGMSEQYF
TRBV7-3	TRBJ2-1	CASSRRDSNEQFF
TRBV28	TRBJ1-1	CASRPPGHGFTEAFF